Presented here are 25 T cell receptor beta chains from one specimen sequenced in a study of cytomegalovirus exposure and HLA in healthy donors. Researchers ran the PCR with 60 Vbeta and 13 Jbeta primers. Sequencing was performed with immunoSEQ multiplex PCR; in TCRdb, only in-frame clones are kept and a portion is missing. This sample carries 150,000 to 200,000 clones, over 65% of them seen once, and the ten largest clones take around 3.5%. The sample was PBMCs. The source is a man aged 35 to 55 in good health and CMV-seropositive.

The CDR3 sequence is CASSLKAQGKGATEAFF. Written as DNA, the CDR3 is TGTGCCAGCAGCTTAAAAGCTCAGGGGAAAGGTGCGACTGAAGCTTTCTTT. The rearrangement links TRBV13 to TRBJ1-1; TRBD1 is a possible D gene (6 bases). This CDR3 comprises 17 residues. V lost 2 bases to trimming and J lost 5 bases, with 21 bases between them. Germline CDR1 and CDR2: PRHDT and FYEKMQ (reference sequence).

The chain carries TRBV11-3 and TRBJ1-1; 8 nucleotides match TRBD1. Germline CDR1 is SGHNT and CDR2 is YENEEA. This CDR3 contains 14 residues. With 4 bases clipped from V and 1 base from J, the junction kept 2 bases outside the gene matches. CDR3 sequence: CASSSGQGNTEAFF. In nucleotides, the CDR3 is TGTGCCAGCAGCTCCGGACAGGGGAACACTGAAGCTTTCTTT.

The chain combines TRBV28 with TRBJ2-7; possibly TRBD1 for D (8 bases). V was clipped by 6 bases and J by 2 bases, with 23 bases between them. Germline V gives CDR1 MDHEN, CDR2 SYDVKM. The CDR3 contains 17 residues. Here the CDR3 DNA reads TGTGCCAGCAGCAGGGGGCTAGCGGACGGGGCCCCCTACGAGCAGTACTTC. This translates into CASSRGLADGAPYEQYF.

The CDR3 bases are TGTGCCAGCTCCTTAGGGACAGGGGCTCAGCCCCAGCATTTT. Translating it yields CASSLGTGAQPQHF. The rearrangement uses TRBV18 and TRBJ1-5; 10 nucleotides match TRBD1. The trim removed 6 bases at V and 6 bases at J, leaving 5 bases unmatched. CDR1 is KGHSH and CDR2 is LQKENI in the germline V gene. The CDR3 sequence is 14 residues long.

This chain connects TRBV29-1 to TRBJ2-4; 7 positions agree with TRBD2. Per the germline V gene, CDR1 is SQVTM and CDR2 is ANQGSEA. This CDR3 spans 15 amino acids. V was pared by 7 bases and J by 0 bases, with 9 bases of the junction left unmatched. CDR3 coding DNA: TGCAGCGCCCTGGGGAGGGTACAAGCCAAAAACATTCAGTACTTC. The encoded protein is CSALGRVQAKNIQYF.

J is TRBJ1-3 and V is TRBV5-1; D not certain. The CDR3 length is 14 residues. V was trimmed by 4 bases and J by 0 bases, leaving 8 bases between them. In germline, CDR1 is SGHRS, CDR2 YFSETQ. CDR3 amino acids: CASSEGNSGNTIYF. As DNA, the CDR3 is TGCGCCAGCAGCGAGGGCAACTCTGGAAACACCATATATTTT.

Notes on this clone: The same CDR3 arises from other DNA sequences in this sample as well. The chain joins TRBV28 to TRBJ1-5; D unclear. Germline CDR1 and CDR2: MDHEN and SYDVKM. Trimming shortened V by 8 bases and J by 1 base, and 6 bases separated the two germline ends. CDR3 size: 12 residues. The CDR3, as DNA: TGTGCCAGCCGCGGGAGCAATCAGCCCCAGCATTTT. Its protein product is CASRGSNQPQHF.

V and J are TRBV7-6 and TRBJ2-5; 7 bases are shared with TRBD1. The CDR3 contains 13 residues. J lost 7 bases, V lost 5 bases, and 7 bases had no gene match. Germline V gene lookup returns CDR1 SGHVS and CDR2 FNYEAQ. Written as DNA, the CDR3 is TGTGCCAGCAGCGCCGGGACAGCTGGGACCCAGTACTTC. Its translation is CASSAGTAGTQYF.

There are a few counts of this clone. The chain couples TRBV19 to TRBJ1-1; D remains ambiguous. The germline V and J ends were trimmed by 5 bases and 4 bases, with 17 bases remaining between them. In germline, CDR1 is LNHDA, CDR2 SQIVND (reference sequence). This CDR3 region has 15 residues. The CDR3 protein is CASSSLWEMVTEAFF. The CDR3 DNA is TGTGCCAGTAGTTCCTTGTGGGAGATGGTCACTGAAGCTTTCTTT. Combining the CDR3 with reference TRBV19 and TRBJ1-1 gives the whole variable domain DGGITQSPKYLFRKEGQNVTLSCEQNLNHDAMYWYRQDPGQGLRLIYYSQIVNDFQKGDIAEGYSVSREKKESFPLTVTSAQKNPTAFYLCASSSLWEMVTEAFFGQGTRLTVV.

CDR3 nucleotides: TGTGCCAGCAGCCTACAGGGTCAAGACACTGAAGCTTTCTTT. Amino acid sequence: CASSLQGQDTEAFF. The rearrangement uses TRBV6-5 and TRBJ1-1, with a possible D match to TRBD1 (6 bases). The germline CDR1 and CDR2 sequences are MNHEY and SVGAGI. V was cut by 6 bases and J by 3 bases, with 14 bases left in between. The CDR3 consists of 14 residues.

The rearrangement uses TRBV5-1 and TRBJ2-3, with no clear D. Trimming pared 3 bases from V and 2 bases from J, leaving 10 bases between. CDR1 and CDR2 (germline): SGHRS, YFSETQ. This CDR3 spans 14 amino acids. The CDR3 loop is CASSYNLYTDTQYF. CDR3 nucleotide sequence: TGCGCCAGCAGCTATAACCTCTACACAGATACGCAGTATTTT.

This clone appeared a few times. The chain is built from TRBV14 and TRBJ2-2; D may be TRBD1 (6 bases). Trimming left V 4 bases short and J 0 bases short, with 15 bases between. CDR3 size: 17 residues. Germline CDR1 is SGHDN and CDR2 is FVKESK. This CDR3 reads CASSPQVAGANTGELFF. Written as DNA, the CDR3 is TGTGCCAGCAGCCCCCAAGTGGCAGGGGCGAACACCGGGGAGCTGTTTTTT.

The J gene is TRBJ2-7, the V gene TRBV19, with 11 bases matching TRBD2. Germline lookup yields CDR1 LNHDA and CDR2 SQIVND (reference sequence). CDR3 length: 15 residues. Trimming at V came to 4 bases and at J to 2 bases, leaving 4 bases not matched to a gene. CDR3 region: CASSTTSGGAYEQYF. The CDR3 DNA reads TGTGCCAGTAGTACCACTAGCGGGGGAGCCTACGAGCAGTACTTC.

The gene calls are TRBV4-1 and TRBJ2-5; TRBD1 is a possible D gene (6 bases). The V end was cut by 5 bases, the J end by 1 base, with 11 bases between. Germline V gives CDR1 MGHRA, CDR2 YSYEKL. There are 14 residues in the CDR3. CDR3 nucleotides: TGCGCCAGCAGCAAACAGGGATTCCAAGAGACCCAGTACTTC. Translating gives CASSKQGFQETQYF.

The chain couples TRBV19 to TRBJ1-1; TRBD1 matches 9 bases. CDR1 is LNHDA, CDR2 SQIVND, per germline (reference sequence). The CDR3 spans 15 residues. The ends lost 5 bases at V and 6 bases at J; junction bases unmatched: 10. The CDR3 reads CASSPWDREIAEAFF. The CDR3 DNA is TGTGCCAGTAGTCCCTGGGACAGGGAAATCGCTGAAGCTTTCTTT.

This chain joins TRBV6-6 and TRBJ1-5; 7 bases map to TRBD1. V trimming: 6 bases; J trimming: 2 bases; junction bases outside the gene matches: 4. Per the germline V gene, CDR1 is MNHNY and CDR2 is SVGAGI (reference sequence). The CDR3 length is 14 residues. The DNA of the CDR3 is TGTGCCAGCAGGAGTACAGGGGGCAATCAGCCCCAGCATTTT. Residues: CASRSTGGNQPQHF.

The V call is TRBV29-1, the J call TRBJ2-1, with D possibly TRBD2 on 7 matching bases. The V end lost 4 bases, the J end lost 3 bases, and 13 bases lay between the germline ends. This CDR3 region has 14 residues. In germline, CDR1 is SQVTM, CDR2 ANQGSEA. DNA of the CDR3: TGCAGCGTTGGGGGGAGGGACAACTACAATGAGCAGTTCTTC. This sequence encodes CSVGGRDNYNEQFF.

This sequence joins TRBV14 and TRBJ1-1; unclear D gene. Trimming shortened V by 0 bases and J by 2 bases, and 7 bases separated the two germline ends. Germline CDR1 is SGHDN and CDR2 is FVKESK. This CDR3 spans 14 amino acids. Here the CDR3 DNA reads TGTGCCAGCAGCCAAGATCGGGGAAACACTGAAGCTTTCTTT. Translated: CASSQDRGNTEAFF. Looking up the rest from reference TRBV14 and TRBJ1-1 gives the full variable domain: EAGVTQFPSHSVIEKGQTVTLRCDPISGHDNLYWYRRVMGKEIKFLLHFVKESKQDESGMPNNRFLAERTGGTYSTLKVQPAELEDSGVYFCASSQDRGNTEAFFGQGTRLTVV.

The chain carries TRBV7-9 and TRBJ2-7; TRBD2 matches 12 bases. The CDR3 consists of 16 residues. Germline V CDR1 and CDR2: SEHNR, FQNEAQ (reference sequence). J was trimmed by 0 bases and V by 3 bases; bases with no gene match: 3. CDR3 sequence (DNA): TGTGCCAGCAGCTTCGGACTAGCGGGGCTCTCCTACGAGCAGTACTTC. It yields the protein CASSFGLAGLSYEQYF.

This rearrangement joins TRBV5-1 to TRBJ1-6; perhaps TRBD1 as D (5 bases). This CDR3 has 16 amino acids. Germline-derived CDR1 and CDR2 are SGHRS and YFSETQ. V was cut by 4 bases and J by 0 bases, with 11 bases left in between. The DNA for the CDR3 is TGCGCCAGCAGCCTTCAAGGGGACTCCTATAATTCACCCCTCCACTTT. This encodes CASSLQGDSYNSPLHF.

The genes are TRBV30 and TRBJ1-4; 7 nucleotides align to TRBD1. V gave up 3 bases and J gave up 8 bases; unmatched junction bases: 9. The CDR3 is 14 residues long. Germline V lookup: CDR1 GTSNPN, CDR2 SVGIG (reference sequence). CDR3 in DNA: TGTGCCTGGAGCGCGACAGGGCTGGGAGAAAAACTGTTTTTT. It is translated as CAWSATGLGEKLFF.

This chain joins TRBV27 and TRBJ1-5; TRBD1 matches 9 bases. The trim removed 6 bases at V and 0 bases at J, leaving 6 bases unmatched. Germline CDR1 and CDR2: MNHEY and SMNVEV (reference sequence). The CDR3 is 16 residues long. Here the CDR3 reads CASSQGDRVSNQPQHF. The DNA for the CDR3 is TGTGCCAGCAGCCAAGGGGACAGGGTTAGCAATCAGCCCCAGCATTTT.

This clone was seen more than once but under ten times. This rearrangement joins TRBV10-3 to TRBJ1-1, with D tentatively TRBD1 (5 bases). The CDR3 covers 13 residues. Germline CDR1 reads ENHRY; CDR2 reads SYGVKD. The germline V and J ends were trimmed by 4 bases and 1 base, with 7 bases remaining between them. CDR3 loop: CAISVDRNTEAFF. In DNA form, the CDR3 reads TGTGCCATCAGTGTTGACAGGAACACTGAAGCTTTCTTT.

The chain uses TRBV15 and TRBJ2-3; TRBD2 might be the D (7 bases). V was shortened by 0 bases and J by 3 bases, with 19 bases between the two germline ends. The germline CDR1 and CDR2 sequences are LNHNV and YYDKDF (reference sequence). The CDR3 loop spans 18 amino acids. The CDR3 DNA is TGTGCCACCAGCAGAGAAGGCCGGGGGGCAAGTGGTACAGATACGCAGTATTTT. Translation: CATSREGRGASGTDTQYF.

This sequence joins TRBV30 and TRBJ2-1, with TRBD2 matching over 9 bases. The germline CDR1 and CDR2 sequences are GTSNPN and SVGIG (reference sequence). The CDR3 runs 14 residues. J was trimmed by 15 bases and V by 0 bases; bases with no gene match: 12. In nucleotides, the CDR3 is TGTGCCTGGAGTGTGGAACCCGGGACTAGCCGTTGGTTCTTC. Encoded protein: CAWSVEPGTSRWFF.